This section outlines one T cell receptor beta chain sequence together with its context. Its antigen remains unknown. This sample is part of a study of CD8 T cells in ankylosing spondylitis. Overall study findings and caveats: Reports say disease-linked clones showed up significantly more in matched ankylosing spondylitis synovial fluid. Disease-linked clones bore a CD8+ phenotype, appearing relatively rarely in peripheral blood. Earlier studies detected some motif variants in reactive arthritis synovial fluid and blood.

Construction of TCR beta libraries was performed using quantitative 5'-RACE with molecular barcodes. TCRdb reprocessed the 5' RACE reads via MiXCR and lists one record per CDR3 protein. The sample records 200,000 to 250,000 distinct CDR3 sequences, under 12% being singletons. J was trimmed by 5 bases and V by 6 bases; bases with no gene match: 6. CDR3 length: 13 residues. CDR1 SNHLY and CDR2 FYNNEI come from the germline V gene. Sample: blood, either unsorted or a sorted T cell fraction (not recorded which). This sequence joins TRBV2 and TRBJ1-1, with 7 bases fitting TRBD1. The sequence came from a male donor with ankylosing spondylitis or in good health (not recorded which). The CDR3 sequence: CASRSAGGTEAFF. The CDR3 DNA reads TGTGCCAGCAGGAGCGCAGGGGGTACTGAAGCTTTCTTT.